This TCR beta chain was identified in a study of spatial heterogeneity in lung cancer. Overall study: Tumor-region counts of TCR transcripts tracked strongly with a T cell module score from matched bulk RNA-seq. More than 9.5 raw reads, on average, carried each unique TCR and UMI combination. Overall study findings and caveats: Counts that tracked tumor mutation counts were those of expanded intratumoral alpha and beta TCRs.

TCRdb recomputed calls from the 5' RACE reads with MiXCR, one row per CDR3 protein. The data hold approximately 18,000 distinct CDR3 sequences, with 9.5% to 10% observed a single time. This clonotype occurred many times. Its specificity is unknown. Because the library targeted alpha chains, this beta chain is an off-target read whose size means little. The ends were cut back, 6 bases at V and 3 bases at J, with 9 bases in the middle. The CDR3 covers 13 residues. Germline CDR1 and CDR2: MNHEY and SVGEGT. Specified time point: sample taken at primary tumor resection. The input material, whole RNA from tumor, nontumor lung or frozen PBMC, was sequenced unsorted.

The rearrangement uses TRBV6-2 or TRBV6-3 and TRBJ1-5; D remains ambiguous. Here the sequenced sample was lung tumor tissue, taken at surgery. The sequence came from a female donor with early-stage non-small cell lung cancer. The CDR3 nucleotides read TGTGCCAGCAGCCCCTCCCACAATCAGCCCCAGCATTTT. Its translation: CASSPSHNQPQHF.